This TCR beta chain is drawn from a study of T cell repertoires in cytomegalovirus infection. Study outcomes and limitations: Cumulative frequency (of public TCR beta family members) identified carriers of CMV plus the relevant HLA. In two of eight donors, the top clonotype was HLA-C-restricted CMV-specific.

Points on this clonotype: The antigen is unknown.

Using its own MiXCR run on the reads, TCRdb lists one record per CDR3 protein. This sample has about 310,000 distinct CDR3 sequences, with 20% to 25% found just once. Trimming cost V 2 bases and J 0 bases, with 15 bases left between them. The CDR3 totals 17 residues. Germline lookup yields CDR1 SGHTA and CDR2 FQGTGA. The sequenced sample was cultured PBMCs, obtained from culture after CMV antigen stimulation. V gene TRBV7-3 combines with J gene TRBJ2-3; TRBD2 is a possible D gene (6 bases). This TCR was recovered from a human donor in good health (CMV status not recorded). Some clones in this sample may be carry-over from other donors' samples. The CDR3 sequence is CASSLRKLAASTDTQYF. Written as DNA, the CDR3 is TGTGCCAGCAGCTTACGGAAGTTAGCGGCTAGCACAGATACGCAGTATTTT.